A single TCR beta chain is shown here with its context. As yet, its antigen is unknown. The record originates from a study of Graves' ophthalmopathy and Graves' hyperthyroidism. Overall study findings and caveats: With a specificity of about 75% and a sensitivity of about 69%, the model predicted ophthalmopathy progression.

For repertoire sequencing, the TCR beta CDR3 regions were amplified from RNA transcripts. Second-round multiplex PCR came after a first-round RT-PCR that employed HTBI primers. TCRdb re-called the multiplex PCR reads through MiXCR, storing one row per CDR3 protein. Found here are 200,000 to 250,000 distinct CDR3 sequences, 20% to 25% of them singletons; the top ten hold around 40%. Germline CDR1 and CDR2: MNHNS and SASEGT. The CDR3 extends over 13 amino acids. V gave up 5 bases and J gave up 5 bases, with 10 bases separating them. PBMCs originated in roughly 11 ml of fresh peripheral blood. Sequencing was carried out using peripheral blood. The chain is built from TRBV6-1 and TRBJ1-5; D is unresolved. The TCR originated in a woman aged 50 to 60 with Graves' ophthalmopathy. The CDR3 spells CASSPSNYQPQHF. CDR3 DNA: TGTGCCAGCAGTCCATCTAACTATCAGCCCCAGCATTTT.